One TCR beta chain is described in this entry. This sample was included in a study of blood T cell repertoires in COVID-19. Study in general: Samples representing acute and convalescent COVID-19 were sourced from the United States, Italy and Spain. T cells, B-cell-depleted T cells, or PBMCs supplied cDNA or gDNA.

Germline CDR1 is SGDLS and CDR2 is YYNGEE. V was shortened by 0 bases and J by 2 bases, with 13 bases between the two germline ends. The CDR3 sequence is 16 residues long. Original processing notes: Reference gene primer amplification gave nucleated cell count estimates. Clones were sequenced by immunoSEQ multiplex PCR, and TCRdb holds only the in-frame ones, with some missing. V, J and clone size are those of that table, while D and trimming were read from the DNA. The sample has roughly 20,000 clones, about 88% seen once. The sample comprised peripheral blood. The TCR sequence derives from a human donor in a cohort sampled during active COVID-19. V and J are TRBV9 and TRBJ2-3, with D perhaps matching TRBD2 (5 bases). The CDR3 protein is CASSVEDFYFTDTQYF. The CDR3 DNA sequence: TGTGCCAGCAGCGTAGAGGACTTTTATTTCACAGATACGCAGTATTTT.